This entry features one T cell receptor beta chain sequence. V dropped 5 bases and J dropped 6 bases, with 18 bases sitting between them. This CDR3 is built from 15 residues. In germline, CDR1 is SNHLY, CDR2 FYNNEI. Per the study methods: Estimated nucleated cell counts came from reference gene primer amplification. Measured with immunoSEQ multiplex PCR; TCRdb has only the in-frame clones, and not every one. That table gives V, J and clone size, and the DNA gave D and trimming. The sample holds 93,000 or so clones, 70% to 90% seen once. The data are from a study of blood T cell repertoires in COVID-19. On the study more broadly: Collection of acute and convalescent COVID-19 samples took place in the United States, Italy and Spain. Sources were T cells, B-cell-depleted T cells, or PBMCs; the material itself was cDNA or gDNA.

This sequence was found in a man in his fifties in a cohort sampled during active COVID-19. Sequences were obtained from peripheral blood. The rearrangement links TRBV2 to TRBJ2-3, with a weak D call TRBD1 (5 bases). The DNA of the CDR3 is TGTGCCAGCAGTCAACAGGTGGTCCAAAGGGATACGCAGTATTTT. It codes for CASSQQVVQRDTQYF.